This T cell receptor beta chain was documented in a study of beta chain features in type 1 diabetes. This clone has only a few counts. Antigen: not known. The study reverse transcribed the entire isolated RNA, so it sequenced expressed TCRB transcripts. The protocol was immunoSEQ multiplex PCR, while the TCRdb copy is restricted to in-frame clones and leaves out a portion. The sample carries about 150,000 clones, about 9.3% recorded once. Germline lookup yields CDR1 SQVTM and CDR2 ANQGSEA. After removal of 6 bases from V and 9 bases from J, the junction contained 16 bases not matched to a gene. The CDR3 runs to 15 residues. General study points: People with Type 1 diabetes carried modestly yet significantly shorter TCRB CDR3s in all four CD4+ subsets.

The material sequenced was central memory CD4+ T cells from blood. The sequence derives from a man under 40 with type 1 diabetes. The genes are TRBV29-1 and TRBJ2-1, with 8 positions matching TRBD2. CDR3 bases: TGCAGCGTCTGCCCCGGGGGGGGCGGTTTGTGTGAGCAGTTCTTC. Its translation: CSVCPGGGGLCEQFF.